This T cell receptor beta chain was sequenced for a study of shared T cell receptors in the human thymus. Germline CDR1 and CDR2: SGHAT and FQNNGV. The V end lost 3 bases, the J end lost 10 bases, and 7 bases lay between the germline ends. The CDR3 extends over 12 amino acids. TCRdb's copy holds only in-frame clones and misses some; the assay was immunoSEQ multiplex PCR. The table shows hundreds of thousands of clones, with approximately 85% occurring only once. The data were also submitted as part of a second study, on human thymus T cells. That investigation notes: Resections from corrective heart surgery supplied the thymus tissue.

Sample: thymocytes. The sequence derives from a girl in the first two years of life with a congenital heart defect. The J gene is TRBJ1-6, the V gene TRBV11-2; D is ambiguous. CDR3 amino acids: CASSFQESPLHF. DNA for the CDR3: TGTGCCAGCAGCTTTCAGGAATCACCCCTCCACTTT.